These 23 T cell receptor beta chains were all obtained from the same sample, sequenced in a study of CD8+CD57+ T cells in acquired aplastic anemia. Patients included in sequencing had previously demonstrated CD8+CD57+ cell expansion by flow cytometry. The template used for profiling TCR beta VDJ and CDR3 was genomic DNA. TCRdb itself ran the reads through MiXCR, one entry per CDR3 protein. Here the sample spans roughly 250,000 distinct CDR3 sequences, approximately 80% being singletons. The sample taken for sequencing was sorted CD4+, CD8+, or CD8+CD57+ T cells (not recorded which) from PBMCs. These receptors were collected from a human donor with aplastic anemia.

About this clonotype itself: A read error may produce the germline difference seen at one junction end. The V gene is TRBV29-1, the J gene TRBJ1-2, with 8 bases lining up with TRBD1. This CDR3 is 12 amino acids long. Germline V CDR1 and CDR2: SQVTM, ANQGSEA. CDR3 in DNA: TGCAGCGTTGAGGGACAGGACTATGACTACACCTTC. Protein product: CSVEGQDYDYTF.

In its sample, this clonotype was seen a few times. The CDR3 nucleotides are TGTGCCAGTAGTAGGCTCTCGCCTAGCGGGGGGAACAATGAGCAGTTCTTC. Its translation is CASSRLSPSGGNNEQFF. The V and J genes are TRBV19 and TRBJ2-1; 11 positions match TRBD2. Germline loops: CDR1 LNHDA, CDR2 SQIVND (reference sequence). The CDR3 spans 17 residues. The V gene end was trimmed by 4 bases and the J gene end by 5 bases; junction bases not matched to a gene: 10.

The V and J genes are TRBV9 and TRBJ2-3; no firm D call. Germline V gene lookup returns CDR1 SGDLS and CDR2 YYNGEE. CDR3 size: 14 residues. With 3 bases removed from V and 15 bases from J, the gap between germline ends came to 23 bases. The CDR3 region is CASSAASASYNSYF. The CDR3 DNA sequence: TGTGCCAGCAGCGCAGCCAGCGCCTCCTATAATTCATATTTT.

This sequence joins TRBV11-3 and TRBJ2-7; 7 positions match TRBD1. Germline assignment: CDR1 SGHNT and CDR2 YENEEA. The J segment lost 1 base and the V segment lost 2 bases, leaving 14 bases of the junction unmatched. This CDR3 has 18 amino acids. The CDR3 coding sequence is TGTGCCAGCAGCTTACATCTGGACGGGACAGCCCTTTCCTACGAGCAGTACGTC. Translation: CASSLHLDGTALSYEQYV.

The DNA of the CDR3 is TGTGCCAGCAGCTTAGGCGGTTCTTACACCAATGAGCAGTTCTTC. Amino acids: CASSLGGSYTNEQFF. V gene TRBV7-9 combines with J gene TRBJ2-1; D is unclear. Germline lookup yields CDR1 SEHNR and CDR2 FQNEAQ (reference sequence). The CDR3 sequence is 15 residues long. The ends were cut back, 1 base at V and 6 bases at J, with 13 bases in the middle.

The gene calls are TRBV15 and TRBJ2-3; 8 bases match TRBD2. Germline trimming cut 5 bases from V and 11 bases from J; bases unmatched to any gene: 18. CDR1 LNHNV and CDR2 YYDKDF come from the germline V gene (reference sequence). The CDR3 is made up of 16 amino acids. The CDR3 nucleotides read TGTGCCACCAGCGAAGGGACTAGGGAGAGTAGGAATAAGCAGTATTTT. Translated, it gives CATSEGTRESRNKQYF.

Note on this clonotype: Lacking the conserved final phenylalanine or tryptophan, this CDR3 likely reflects a read error. The DNA is omitted, as the CDR3 cannot be located on it reliably, and the CDR3 follows TCRdb's listing. The gene calls are TRBV14 and TRBJ2-7; the table's D call, TRBD1, has no DNA check behind it. 12 amino acids form the CDR3, both terminal residues included. Germline V CDR1 and CDR2: SGHDN, FVKESK. The CDR3 is CASSSSGDGQDD.

For this clonotype: The CDR3 carries no conserved terminal phenylalanine or tryptophan, so it likely arises from a read error. This chain joins TRBV7-2 and TRBJ2-2, with D maybe TRBD2 (6 bases). Trimming removed 5 bases from V and 6 bases from J, with 19 bases in between. In germline, CDR1 is SGHTA, CDR2 FQGNSA. The CDR3 extends over 16 amino acids. The CDR3 region is CASSTTGGTAAGELFS. The CDR3 DNA reads as TGTGCCAGCAGCACGACGGGCGGGACCGCCGCCGGGGAGCTGTTTTCT.

The V call is TRBV7-9, the J call TRBJ2-3; D is undetermined. Germline V CDR1 and CDR2: SEHNR, FQNEAQ (reference sequence). V was shortened by 0 bases and J by 14 bases, with 18 bases between the two germline ends. The CDR3 is 14 residues long. The CDR3 DNA follows: TGTGCCAGCAGCTTAGCGGCAGCTCCTGATAAACTGTATTTT. Protein product: CASSLAAAPDKLYF.

This clonotype occurred once. Germline is not matched at one junction end, which may reflect a read error. The genes are TRBV7-8 and TRBJ2-3, with D possibly TRBD2 on 6 matching bases. The germline V gene has CDR1 SGHVS and CDR2 FQNEAQ. CDR3 length: 14 amino acids. CDR3 bases: TGTGCCAGCAGCTCAGCGGGTACGGGCGGTACGTTCTACTTT. It is translated as CASSSAGTGGTFYF. The whole variable domain, filled in from reference TRBV7-8 and TRBJ2-3, reads GAGVSQSPRYKVAKRGQDVALRCDPISGHVSLFWYQQALGQGPEFLTYFQNEAQLDKSGLPSDRFFAERPEGSVSTLKIQRTQQEDSAVYLCASSSAGTGGTFYFGPGTRLTVL.

The chain joins TRBV7-3 to TRBJ2-5; D is undetermined. CDR3 length equals 14 residues. Trimming removed 3 bases from V and 12 bases from J, with 20 bases in between. Per the germline V gene, CDR1 is SGHTA and CDR2 is FQGTGA. CDR3 residues: CASSFERNQESEYF. The CDR3, as DNA: TGTGCCAGCAGCTTTGAAAGAAACCAAGAGAGCGAGTACTTC. Full variable domain (outside the CDR3, taken from reference TRBV7-3 and TRBJ2-5): GAGVSQTPSNKVTEKGKYVELRCDPISGHTALYWYRQSLGQGPEFLIYFQGTGAADDSGLPNDRFFAVRPEGSVSTLKIQRTERGDSAVYLCASSFERNQESEYFGPGTRLLVL.

The CDR3 bases are TGTGCCAGCAGCTTAGCTCTAACACCCGACACTGAGTCTTTCTTT. Translation: CASSLALTPDTESFF. V usage is TRBV7-2 and J usage is TRBJ1-1; D is unresolved. The germline gives CDR1 SGHTA, CDR2 FQGNSA. The V gene lost 0 bases and the J gene lost 12 bases, with 20 bases spanning the gap. The CDR3 is 15 residues long.

J is TRBJ1-5 and V is TRBV12-3 or TRBV12-4; a possible D gene is TRBD1 (5 bases). The CDR3 sequence is 14 residues long. V gave up 7 bases and J gave up 3 bases, with 13 bases separating them. Here the CDR3 reads CASTFRDPNQPQHF. The CDR3 region has the DNA TGTGCCAGCACTTTCCGGGACCCCAATCAGCCCCAGCATTTT.

This clonotype was counted a few times. The chain carries TRBV5-4 and TRBJ2-7, with a tentative D call TRBD1 (6 bases). V shed 5 bases and J shed 6 bases, with 12 bases lying between them. This CDR3 has 12 amino acids. From germline, CDR1 is SGHNT and CDR2 YYREEE (reference sequence). The CDR3 bases are TGTGCCAGCAGTCGTGACAGGCTCGAGCAGTACTTC. Translation gives CASSRDRLEQYF.

With respect to this clonotype: One junction end does not reproduce the germline sequence, and a read error may be involved. The gene calls are TRBV2 and TRBJ1-6; maybe TRBD1 (6 bases). The germline V gene has CDR1 SNHLY and CDR2 FYNNEI. This CDR3 is built from 16 residues. This CDR3 is CASGDGGTDTQSFRQF. The DNA for the CDR3 is TGTGCCAGCGGGGACGGGGGCACAGATACGCAGTCTTTTCGCCAATTT.

In the case of this clonotype: The junction departs from the called germline gene at one end, perhaps through a read error. V and J are TRBV15 and TRBJ2-7; D perhaps matches TRBD2 (5 bases). This CDR3 has 14 residues. Germline V gene lookup returns CDR1 LNHNV and CDR2 YYDKDF (reference sequence). CDR3 bases: TGTGCCAGCAGCAGGCGCTCTAGCCAAGAACCCCAGTACTTC. Its protein product is CASSRRSSQEPQYF. The whole variable domain, remainder taken from reference TRBV15 and TRBJ2-7, is DAMVIQNPRYQVTQFGKPVTLSCSQTLNHNVMYWYQQKSSQAPKLLFHYYDKDFNNEADTPDNFQSRRPNTSFCFLDIRSPGLGDTAMYLCASSRRSSQEPQYFGPGTRLTVT.

With respect to this clonotype: Mismatch with germline at one junction end may stem from a read error. The J gene is TRBJ2-7, the V gene TRBV7-8; 7 bases fit TRBD2. From germline, CDR1 is SGHVS and CDR2 FQNEAQ. CDR3 size: 14 residues. The DNA for the CDR3 is TGTGCCAGCAACTTCGCGGGAGATGCCGATGCGCAGTATTTC. Protein sequence: CASNFAGDADAQYF.

The V and J genes are TRBV7-2 and TRBJ1-4; no clear D gene. The CDR3 covers 15 residues. Trimming removed 2 bases at V and 5 bases at J, with 12 bases between. Per germline, CDR1 SGHTA and CDR2 FQGNSA. The CDR3 DNA is TGTGCCAGCAGCTTATTTGACGGCTACAATGAAAAACTGTTTTTT. Translating it yields CASSLFDGYNEKLFF.

V gene TRBV15 combines with J gene TRBJ1-6; 7 bases map to TRBD1. The germline CDR1 and CDR2 sequences are LNHNV and YYDKDF (reference sequence). This CDR3 is built from 15 residues. V lost 0 bases, J lost 6 bases, and 2 bases stayed unmatched. CDR3 nucleotide sequence: TGTGCCACCAGCAGAGAGGCAGGGGGTAATTCACCCCTCCACTTT. Its translation: CATSREAGGNSPLHF.

J is TRBJ2-2 and V is TRBV11-1; no clear D. Trimming shortened V by 2 bases and J by 7 bases, and 5 bases separated the two germline ends. CDR3 size: 12 residues. The germline gives CDR1 SGHAT, CDR2 FQDESV (reference sequence). CDR3 nucleotides: TGTGCCAGCAGCTTACTGGACGGGGAGCTGTTTTTT. The encoded protein is CASSLLDGELFF.

The chain recombines TRBV9 with TRBJ2-1; 7 bases match TRBD2. The CDR3 is 14 residues long. The V gene end was trimmed by 1 base and the J gene end by 8 bases; junction bases not matched to a gene: 6. The germline V gene encodes CDR1 SGDLS and CDR2 YYNGEE. As DNA, the CDR3 is TGTGCCAGCAGCGTATCCGGGGGGAGCGATGAGCAGTTCTTC. It encodes CASSVSGGSDEQFF.

This rearrangement joins TRBV4-1 to TRBJ2-1, with a weak D call TRBD1 (5 bases). The CDR3 covers 18 residues. V gave up 3 bases and J gave up 3 bases, with 21 bases separating them. The V gene's germline CDR1 is MGHRA and CDR2 YSYEKL. CDR3 sequence reads: CASSQGREGSISYNEQFF. CDR3 in DNA: TGCGCCAGCAGCCAGGGCAGGGAAGGTAGTATTAGCTACAATGAGCAGTTCTTC.

The chain links TRBV11-2 to TRBJ2-7; D might be TRBD1 (6 bases). The CDR3 is 18 residues long. Germline-derived CDR1 and CDR2 are SGHAT and FQNNGV. Deletions cut 2 bases from V and 1 base from J, with 21 bases between. The CDR3, as DNA: TGTGCCAGCAGCTTACAGGGTTCGTGGACAGCCCTTTCCTACGAGCAGTACGTC. Protein sequence: CASSLQGSWTALSYEQYV.